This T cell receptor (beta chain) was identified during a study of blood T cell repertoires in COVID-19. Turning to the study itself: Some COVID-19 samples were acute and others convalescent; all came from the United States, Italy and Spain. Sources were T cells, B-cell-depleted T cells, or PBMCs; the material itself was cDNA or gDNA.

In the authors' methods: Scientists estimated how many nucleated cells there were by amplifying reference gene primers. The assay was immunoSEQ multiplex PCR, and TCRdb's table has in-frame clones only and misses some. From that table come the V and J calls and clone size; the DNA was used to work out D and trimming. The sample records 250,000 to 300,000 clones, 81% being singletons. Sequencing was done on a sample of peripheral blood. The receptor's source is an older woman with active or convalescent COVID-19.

Here the CDR3 DNA reads TGTGCCAGCAGCGTAGGTCCGGGGGAGGGAGAGACCCAGTACTTC. Amino acids: CASSVGPGEGETQYF. This chain links TRBV9 with TRBJ2-5; 7 positions match TRBD2. Germline-derived CDR1 and CDR2 are SGDLS and YYNGEE. J was trimmed by 4 bases and V by 0 bases; bases with no gene match: 6. This CDR3 has 15 residues. The whole variable domain, remainder taken from reference TRBV9 and TRBJ2-5, is DSGVTQTPKHLITATGQRVTLRCSPRSGDLSVYWYQQSLDQGLQFLIQYYNGEERAKGNILERFSAQQFPDLHSELNLSSLELGDSALYFCASSVGPGEGETQYFGPGTRLLVL.